This T cell receptor beta chain originates from a study of blood T cell repertoires in COVID-19. V lost 4 bases and J 1 base, leaving 10 bases between the germline ends. Germline-derived CDR1 and CDR2 are SGHDT and YYEEEE. The CDR3 has 14 residues. Sequenced by immunoSEQ multiplex PCR; TCRdb stores in-frame clones only, minus some. The sample records about 170,000 clones, approximately 89% being singletons. The chain is built from TRBV5-6 and TRBJ2-3; D possibly corresponds to TRBD2 (5 bases). The receptor's source is a man in his 70s with acute or convalescent COVID-19. Sequencing was carried out using peripheral blood. CDR3 sequence reads: CASSPYGGTDTQYF. The CDR3 coding sequence is TGTGCCAGCAGCCCCTACGGGGGCACAGATACGCAGTATTTT. Full variable domain (remainder filled in from reference TRBV5-6 and TRBJ2-3): DAGVTQSPTHLIKTRGQQVTLRCSPKSGHDTVSWYQQALGQGPQFIFQYYEEEERQRGNFPDRFSGHQFPNYSSELNVNALLLGDSALYLCASSPYGGTDTQYFGPGTRLTVL.